This note documents a single T cell receptor beta chain sequence. Original handling: Reference gene primer amplification yielded estimated nucleated cell counts. Assay used: immunoSEQ multiplex PCR; TCRdb lists only in-frame clones, some missing. The D gene and trimming were derived from the DNA, and the V and J assignments and clone size from that table. The table shows 140,000 to 150,000 clones, with approximately 81% occurring only once. The data are from a study of blood T cell repertoires in COVID-19. Study at large: Acute-phase and convalescent COVID-19 samples originated in the United States, Italy and Spain. T cells, B-cell-depleted T cells, or PBMCs supplied cDNA or gDNA.

Trimming removed 1 base from V and 5 bases from J; junction bases left unmatched: 5. This CDR3 is 15 amino acids long. The germline V gene has CDR1 ENHRY and CDR2 SYGVKD. The TCR sequence derives from a human donor in a cohort sampled during active COVID-19. V gene TRBV10-3 combines with J gene TRBJ2-7; 10 nucleotides align to TRBD1. Sequencing used peripheral blood. CDR3 DNA: TGTGCCATCAGTGAGTACTTGGGACAGGGGAACGAGCAGTACTTC. Translated, it gives CAISEYLGQGNEQYF.